The 14 T cell receptor beta chains below all came from one sample that was sequenced in a study of blood T cell repertoires in COVID-19. Libraries were prepared by immunoSEQ multiplex PCR; TCRdb keeps only in-frame clonotypes and omits some of them. Of roughly 250,000 clones in the sample, under 95% were seen once. Sequences were obtained from PBMCs or T cells enriched from blood (not recorded which). These receptors all stem from a woman younger than 35 who had recovered from COVID-19.

J is TRBJ1-6 and V is TRBV9, with D perhaps matching TRBD1 (5 bases). The V gene's germline CDR1 is SGDLS and CDR2 YYNGEE. This CDR3 has 18 residues. Trimming stripped 0 bases from V and 7 bases from J, with 20 bases between. Here the CDR3 DNA reads TGTGCCAGCAGCGTAGGTCATATGAGCGCGGCAGGGAATTCACCCCTCCACTTT. As protein: CASSVGHMSAAGNSPLHF.

The V call is TRBV14, the J call TRBJ1-2; no firm D call. The V gene lost 0 bases and the J gene lost 7 bases, with 12 bases spanning the gap. In germline, CDR1 is SGHDN, CDR2 FVKESK. The CDR3 runs to 14 residues. This chain's CDR3 is CASSQDLSKLGYTF. CDR3 nucleotide sequence: TGTGCCAGCAGCCAAGATCTCTCTAAACTTGGCTACACCTTC.

V and J are TRBV28 and TRBJ2-1; the match to TRBD1 covers 7 bases. The CDR3 is 13 amino acids. Germline V gene sequence: CDR1 MDHEN, CDR2 SYDVKM. V shed 7 bases and J 3 bases; nucleotides not matched to a gene: 3. Here the CDR3 reads CASMGQSYNEQFF. The CDR3 DNA is TGTGCCAGCATGGGACAGAGCTACAATGAGCAGTTCTTC.

This CDR3 is CASLAGLAGDLGQYF. The CDR3 nucleotides are TGTGCCAGCCTTGCGGGACTAGCGGGAGACCTTGGGCAGTACTTC. This rearrangement joins TRBV21-1 to TRBJ2-7; the D segment call TRBD2 is taken from the table without a DNA check. TRBV21-1 is given as a pseudogene. The CDR3 has 15 residues.

The chain combines TRBV19 with TRBJ2-2; D is undetermined. The CDR3 is made up of 11 amino acids. Germline CDR1 and CDR2: LNHDA and SQIVND (reference sequence). The germline V and J ends were trimmed by 8 bases and 6 bases, with 7 bases remaining between them. CDR3 bases: TGTGCCAGTGCCCGCGCCGGGGAGCTGTTTTTT. Protein: CASARAGELFF.

V gene TRBV28 combines with J gene TRBJ1-2; 11 nucleotides agree with TRBD1. V was pared by 4 bases and J by 6 bases, with 4 bases of the junction left unmatched. Germline values: CDR1 MDHEN, CDR2 SYDVKM. The CDR3 has 14 amino acids. CDR3 nucleotide sequence: TGTGCCAGCAGTTCGGGACAGGGGGGAAATGGCTACACCTTC. Translation: CASSSGQGGNGYTF.

The rearrangement uses TRBV2 and TRBJ1-2; 11 nucleotides line up with TRBD1. With 6 bases clipped from V and 4 bases from J, the junction kept 4 bases outside the gene matches. This CDR3 region has 14 residues. Germline loops: CDR1 SNHLY, CDR2 FYNNEI. The CDR3 bases are TGTGCCAGCAGGGGACAGGGGGGCGGCTATGGCTACACCTTC. Its protein is CASRGQGGGYGYTF. Full variable domain (missing parts from reference TRBV2 and TRBJ1-2): EPEVTQTPSHQVTQMGQEVILRCVPISNHLYFYWYRQILGQKVEFLVSFYNNEISEKSEIFDDQFSVERPDGSNFTLKIRSTKLEDSAMYFCASRGQGGGYGYTFGSGTRLTVV.

The chain recombines TRBV5-1 with TRBJ2-5; 7 bases are a match to TRBD2. The V gene's germline CDR1 is SGHRS and CDR2 YFSETQ. V lost 8 bases and J lost 5; bases outside the gene matches: 12. The CDR3 extends over 14 amino acids. Written as DNA, the CDR3 is TGCGCCAGTGTCCCCCCCAGCGGGGTGGAGACCCAGTACTTC. Its translation is CASVPPSGVETQYF.

This sequence joins TRBV7-9 and TRBJ2-3; 7 bases align to TRBD1. CDR1 is SEHNR, CDR2 FQNEAQ, per germline (reference sequence). This CDR3 has 15 residues. Trimming removed 5 bases from V and 1 base from J; junction bases left unmatched: 6. CDR3 coding DNA: TGTGCCAGCAGCGTAAGACAGGGAGGCACAGATACGCAGTATTTT. Translating it yields CASSVRQGGTDTQYF.

The chain recombines TRBV28 with TRBJ2-7; D ambiguous. Per germline, CDR1 MDHEN and CDR2 SYDVKM. CDR3 size: 13 residues. Trimming left V 1 base short and J 1 base short, with 5 bases between. The CDR3 reads CASSLSRSYEQYF. The CDR3 DNA is TGTGCCAGCAGTTTATCCAGGTCCTACGAGCAGTACTTC.

V and J are TRBV7-3 and TRBJ2-3; D perhaps matches TRBD2 (6 bases). V gave up 5 bases and J gave up 6 bases, with 21 bases separating them. Germline V gene lookup returns CDR1 SGHTA and CDR2 FQGTGA. This CDR3 spans 16 amino acids. CDR3 amino acids: CASSPFRPRECDTQYF. As DNA, the CDR3 is TGTGCCAGCAGCCCGTTTCGGCCTCGGGAGTGCGATACGCAGTATTTT.

The gene calls are TRBV7-2 and TRBJ1-2; D not resolved. The CDR3 has 14 amino acids. V was clipped by 1 base and J by 3 bases, with 9 bases between them. CDR1 and CDR2 from the germline V gene are SGHTA and FQGNSA. CDR3 region: CASSLGRVDYGYTF. For the CDR3, the DNA is TGTGCCAGCAGCTTAGGCCGGGTCGACTATGGCTACACCTTC.

The CDR3 DNA is TGTGCCAGCAGTCCTAGACAGGGGTTATATGGCTACACCTTC. The encoded protein is CASSPRQGLYGYTF. The V and J genes are TRBV25-1 and TRBJ1-2, with TRBD1 matching over 8 bases. The V and J ends lost 5 bases and 5 bases, in that order; junction bases with no gene match: 7. This CDR3 contains 14 residues. The germline gives CDR1 MGHDK, CDR2 SYGVNS.

The chain combines TRBV7-9 with TRBJ1-4; 7 bases are a match to TRBD1. Germline trimming cut 8 bases from V and 5 bases from J; bases unmatched to any gene: 11. Germline V CDR1 and CDR2: SEHNR, FQNEAQ (reference sequence). CDR3 length: 15 amino acids. This CDR3 is CASCGGGLGNEKLFF. CDR3 DNA: TGTGCCAGCTGCGGAGGGGGCCTTGGAAATGAAAAACTGTTTTTT.